This T cell receptor beta chain was sequenced for a study of CD8 T cells in ankylosing spondylitis. MiXCR, run by TCRdb on the 5' RACE reads, gives a single entry per CDR3 protein. The table lists approximately 150,000 distinct CDR3 sequences, around a third of them singletons. The table lists this clonotype with many counts. Antigen unknown. General study points: Past research had described some motif variants in reactive arthritis synovial fluid and blood. Clones linked to disease, bearing a CD8+ phenotype, were relatively rare in peripheral blood.

Sequencing was carried out using synovial fluid, either unsorted or a sorted T cell fraction (not recorded which). The receptor was isolated from a male donor with ankylosing spondylitis.

CDR3 in DNA: TGTGCCAGCAGCCCAAGATTATCCTACAGAGAGGTGGCCAAAAACATTCAGTACTTC. It translates to CASSPRLSYREVAKNIQYF. The J gene is TRBJ2-4, the V gene TRBV3-1; unclear D gene. Trimming removed 4 bases from V and 1 base from J, with 23 bases in between. Germline V gene sequence: CDR1 LGHDT, CDR2 YNNKEL (reference sequence). The CDR3 totals 19 residues.